This T cell receptor (beta chain) derives from a study of PD-1 blockade in classical Hodgkin lymphoma. As for the study in general: It was nivolumab at 3 mg/kg, given intravenously every 2 weeks, that patients received.

CDR1 MNHNY and CDR2 SVGAGI come from the germline V gene (reference sequence). This CDR3 comprises 14 residues. V dropped 2 bases and J dropped 4 bases, with 9 bases sitting between them. The table came from immunoSEQ multiplex PCR; TCRdb's copy has only in-frame clones and leaves some out. Of about 100,000 clones in the sample, over 80% were seen once. This clone showed up just once. Antigen: not known. Study-wide results and limits: Relapsed/refractory patients reportedly had lower baseline diversity than newly diagnosed patients.

Each and every patient relapsed after autologous stem cell transplantation, and patients got differing brentuximab vedotin exposure. The chain combines TRBV6-6 with TRBJ2-1; D possibly corresponds to TRBD1 (6 bases). This specimen consisted of peripheral blood mononuclear cells (PBMCs), obtained at baseline. The source is a human donor with classical Hodgkin lymphoma. CDR3 residues: CASSYPTGYNEQFF. The CDR3 coding sequence is TGTGCCAGCAGTTACCCGACAGGATACAATGAGCAGTTCTTC.